This T cell receptor (beta chain) was identified in a study of OX40 agonist ivuxolimab in advanced cancers. Study as a whole: Cohort: 65% to 90% men, mean age approximately 60, aged roughly 23 to 79. General observations from the study: Compared with CD4+, CD8+ T cells on average had more expanded clones.

The data were produced by immunoSEQ multiplex PCR, yet TCRdb's version contains in-frame clones alone and is incomplete. The sample records approximately 76,000 clones, 85% being singletons. Germline CDR1 reads SNHLY; CDR2 reads FYNNEI. The CDR3 totals 13 residues. V was trimmed by 4 bases and J by 7 bases, leaving 10 bases between them. A word on this clone: The antigen remains undetermined.

The study sampled blood at baseline, cycle 4 day 1, and cycle 7 day 1. The sequencing here drew on CD4+ or CD8+ T cells sorted from blood, taken in a trial of the OX40 agonist ivuxolimab. The sequence was collected from an adult with an advanced solid tumor such as melanoma, head and neck, liver or kidney cancer. V is TRBV2 and J is TRBJ2-2, with D maybe TRBD2 (6 bases). This CDR3 is CASSAGEVGELFF. The DNA of the CDR3 is TGTGCCAGCAGTGCCGGGGAGGTCGGGGAGCTGTTTTTT.